A selection of T cell receptor beta chains follows, all from one sample in a study of blood T cell repertoires in COVID-19. Produced via immunoSEQ multiplex PCR; TCRdb's table is partial and in-frame only. The table includes roughly 500,000 clones, approximately 85% detected once. Sequences were obtained from peripheral blood. These receptors came from a human donor in a cohort sampled during active COVID-19. The CDR3 runs from the conserved cysteine through the conserved F or W.

CDR3aa	v_gene	j_gene
CAWSIGQVYGYTF	TRBV30	TRBJ1-2
CASSRLLVRDRGGAFF	TRBV13	TRBJ1-1
CASSFGGALLARNTIYF	TRBV11-3	TRBJ1-3
CASSLMGRAGIVDTQYF	TRBV5-4	TRBJ2-3
CASSLLAEPKADYTF	TRBV5-1	TRBJ1-2
CATSTRLVPTNTEAFF	TRBV24-1	TRBJ1-1
CASSLAGIPSVEGSTF	TRBV7-9	TRBJ1-2
CASRRAGQGNTGELFF	TRBV28	TRBJ2-2
CAWRGLVAYEQYF	TRBV30	TRBJ2-7
CASSPLGYRGYGYTF	TRBV11-2	TRBJ1-2
CSTEQGAGGYTF	TRBV29-1	TRBJ1-2
CASSLDSGRAHEQYF	TRBV5-4	TRBJ2-7
CASSLDPGANTGELFF	TRBV5-1	TRBJ2-2
CASSLDRTSGGYTF	TRBV6-2/TRBV6-3	TRBJ1-2
CASSYGIGTGVLGEQFF	TRBV6-2/TRBV6-3	TRBJ2-1
CASGETGSSYEQYF	TRBV23-1	TRBJ2-7
CASSLLGATNTEAFF	TRBV5-6	TRBJ1-1
CATRDRSSEKLFF	TRBV28	TRBJ1-4
CASRADRGKGDTQYF	TRBV5-1	TRBJ2-3
CASSFGGQGSPRGYEQYF	TRBV7-8	TRBJ2-7
CASSPAGGRAGHEQYF	TRBV3-1/TRBV3-2	TRBJ2-7
CATSDPASRAQHF	TRBV24-1	TRBJ1-5
CASSYSRDSNYGYTF	TRBV6-5	TRBJ1-2
CASRVQGTPMTQYF	TRBV2	TRBJ2-5
CASKSGTSYNEQFF	TRBV28	TRBJ2-1
CAWSLPGRLGTEAFF	TRBV30	TRBJ1-1
CASSLRSITATSPLHF	TRBV5-6	TRBJ1-6
CASSPGEDRRANIQYF	TRBV27	TRBJ2-4
CAINKGQGYGYTF	TRBV10-3	TRBJ1-2
CASSQIWQGQTDTQYF	TRBV4-3	TRBJ2-3
CASSPPNGVLGNEQFF	TRBV4-2	TRBJ2-1
CASSLMTGKGYGYTF	TRBV7-9	TRBJ1-2
CASRVAPGQGNQETQYF	TRBV5-1	TRBJ2-5
CASSEDRAGNTIYF	TRBV6-1	TRBJ1-3
CASSPSGNRNNEQFF	TRBV6-4	TRBJ2-1
CASSGDRGYGYGYTF	TRBV2	TRBJ1-2
CAWRTGTGGNEQFF	TRBV30	TRBJ2-1
CATTGTSGSGETQYF	TRBV19	TRBJ2-5
CASSFGLAGLQETQYF	TRBV28	TRBJ2-5
CASSLEGAETEAFF	TRBV5-1	TRBJ1-1
CASSLSPGTGPYEQYF	TRBV7-3	TRBJ2-7
CASSVASPGNEQFF	TRBV9	TRBJ2-1
CASSGRTEQETQYF	TRBV5-8	TRBJ2-5